The 14 T cell receptor beta chains below come from one sample, sequenced in a study of cytomegalovirus exposure and HLA in healthy donors. Using immunoSEQ multiplex PCR, the repertoire was profiled, and TCRdb retains in-frame clones only, with some absent. The data hold over 150,000 clones, with approximately 96% observed a single time. Material for sequencing was PBMCs. The receptors shown here come from a woman in her late teens or twenties in good health and CMV-seronegative.

The chain joins TRBV21-1 to TRBJ2-1; whether TRBD2, the table's D call, matches the DNA was not checked. TRBV21-1 corresponds to a pseudogene. This CDR3 region has 15 residues. CDR3 in amino acids: CASSPSPNWGNEQFF. The CDR3 DNA reads as TGTGCCAGCAGCCCTAGCCCCAACTGGGGCAATGAGCAGTTCTTC.

The chain is built from TRBV5-1 and TRBJ2-1; 10 nucleotides align to TRBD1. Losses at the gene ends were 0 bases for V and 3 bases for J; bases not matched to a gene: 3. The CDR3 runs 16 residues. Germline lookup yields CDR1 SGHRS and CDR2 YFSETQ. CDR3 sequence: CASSLAGQGVYNEQFF. CDR3 sequence (DNA): TGCGCCAGCAGCTTGGCCGGACAGGGGGTCTACAATGAGCAGTTCTTC.

The chain recombines TRBV5-1 with TRBJ2-2; 12 positions match TRBD2. The CDR3 spans 18 residues. With V trimmed by 0 bases and J by 7 bases, 10 bases remained unmatched. The germline V gene encodes CDR1 SGHRS and CDR2 YFSETQ. The CDR3 is CASSLVTSGGALGGELFF. Written as DNA, the CDR3 is TGCGCCAGCAGCTTGGTGACTAGCGGGGGAGCCCTCGGCGGGGAGCTGTTTTTT.

A single count supports this clone. This chain connects TRBV20-1 to TRBJ1-2, with D perhaps TRBD1 (5 bases). This CDR3 has 11 amino acids. The ends were cut back, 8 bases at V and 7 bases at J, with 14 bases in the middle. CDR1 is DFQATT and CDR2 is SNEGSKA in the germline V gene (reference sequence). The CDR3 is CSPGGELGYTF. CDR3 coding DNA: TGCAGTCCGGGAGGGGAGCTTGGCTACACCTTC.

V and J are TRBV9 and TRBJ1-2, with a weak D call TRBD1 (6 bases). Germline-derived CDR1 and CDR2 are SGDLS and YYNGEE. Trimming took off 4 bases at V and 4 bases at J, with 11 bases between the two ends. The CDR3 has 13 amino acids. The chain's CDR3 is CASSTVGGYGYTF. The CDR3, as DNA: TGTGCCAGCAGCACGGTAGGGGGCTATGGCTACACCTTC.

The V call is TRBV2, the J call TRBJ1-2; D unresolved. This CDR3 has 11 residues. CDR1 is SNHLY and CDR2 is FYNNEI in the germline V gene. V was pared by 4 bases and J by 8 bases, with 8 bases between. For the CDR3, the DNA is TGTGCCAGCAGTGCTTCCCTGGGCTACACCTTC. This translates into CASSASLGYTF.

The V call is TRBV2, the J call TRBJ1-2; a weak D match, TRBD1 (6 bases). Germline V gene lookup returns CDR1 SNHLY and CDR2 FYNNEI. CDR3 length equals 16 residues. V shed 7 bases and J shed 7 bases, with 25 bases lying between them. CDR3 sequence: CASTSSDRPSVGGYTF. The CDR3 DNA is TGTGCCAGCACGAGCTCGGACAGACCCTCCGTAGGTGGCTACACCTTC.

The J gene is TRBJ1-1, the V gene TRBV18, with 7 bases fitting TRBD1. The CDR3 extends over 16 amino acids. The J segment lost 3 bases and the V segment lost 5 bases, leaving 12 bases of the junction unmatched. Germline V gives CDR1 KGHSH, CDR2 LQKENI. The CDR3: CASSSSSTGQDTEAFF. The CDR3 region has the DNA TGTGCCAGCTCATCCTCCTCGACAGGGCAGGACACTGAAGCTTTCTTT.

The CDR3: CASSSPDRGAEAFF. For the CDR3, the DNA is TGTGCCAGCAGCTCCCCGGACAGGGGCGCTGAAGCTTTCTTT. The J gene is TRBJ1-1, the V gene TRBV13; TRBD1 matches at 9 bases. The CDR3 totals 14 residues. J gave up 6 bases and V 4 bases, and 6 bases lay outside the gene matches. Germline assignment: CDR1 PRHDT and CDR2 FYEKMQ (reference sequence). The full variable domain, completed using reference TRBV13 and TRBJ1-1, is AAGVIQSPRHLIKEKRETATLKCYPIPRHDTVYWYQQGPGQDPQFLISFYEKMQSDKGSIPDRFSAQQFSDYHSELNMSSLELGDSALYFCASSSPDRGAEAFFGQGTRLTVV.

The V and J genes are TRBV4-1 and TRBJ2-1; 9 bases line up with TRBD1. CDR3 length: 16 amino acids. Germline CDR1 and CDR2: MGHRA and YSYEKL. V trimming: 4 bases; J trimming: 7 bases; junction bases outside the gene matches: 11. The CDR3 region has the DNA TGCGCCAGCAGCCGATCGAAGGGACAGGGTTTAAATGAGCAGTTCTTC. Translated: CASSRSKGQGLNEQFF.

This rearrangement joins TRBV6-5 to TRBJ1-6, with D possibly matching TRBD1 (5 bases). From germline, CDR1 is MNHEY and CDR2 SVGAGI. The germline V and J ends were trimmed by 7 bases and 10 bases, with 11 bases remaining between them. The CDR3 is 12 residues long. CDR3 sequence: CASKFTGSPLHF. CDR3 bases: TGTGCCAGCAAGTTTACAGGATCACCCCTCCACTTT.

This clone was counted a single time. This chain uses TRBV6-6 with TRBJ1-2; 10 bases line up with TRBD1. Germline CDR1 MNHNY, CDR2 SVGAGI (reference sequence). J gave up 4 bases and V 7 bases, and 12 bases lay outside the gene matches. This CDR3 region has 16 residues. CDR3 region: CASTLTGQGGGYGYTF. CDR3 coding DNA: TGTGCCAGCACCCTTACCGGACAGGGGGGAGGCTATGGCTACACCTTC.

The chain is built from TRBV7-2 and TRBJ2-7; TRBD1 matches at 9 bases. With V trimmed by 4 bases and J by 2 bases, 6 bases remained unmatched. This CDR3 has 15 residues. CDR1 and CDR2 (germline): SGHTA, FQGNSA. CDR3 protein: CASSSQQGAPYEQYF. In DNA, the CDR3 is TGTGCCAGCAGCTCTCAACAGGGGGCGCCCTACGAGCAGTACTTC.

V gene TRBV6-5 combines with J gene TRBJ1-1; TRBD1 agrees at 7 bases. The CDR3 spans 13 residues. V shed 4 bases, J shed 5 bases, and the junction held 4 bases outside the gene matches. Per germline, CDR1 MNHEY and CDR2 SVGAGI. The CDR3 region has the DNA TGTGCCAGCAGTTTCCTGACAGGGACTGAAGCTTTCTTT. This gives the protein CASSFLTGTEAFF.